One sample yielded the 18 T cell receptor beta chains listed below, sequenced in a study of blood T cell repertoires in COVID-19. TCRdb keeps only in-frame clones here, not all; method: immunoSEQ multiplex PCR. The sample lists 250,000 or so clones, roughly 82% occurring once. Sample: PBMCs or T cells enriched from blood (not recorded which). These receptor sequences come from a woman aged 50 to 60 who had recovered from COVID-19.

CDR3 sequence (DNA): TGTGCCAGCAGTTACAATATCGGTAAGCCCCAGCATTTT. Translated: CASSYNIGKPQHF. The chain links TRBV6-5 to TRBJ1-5; unclear D gene. The germline V gene encodes CDR1 MNHEY and CDR2 SVGAGI. Trimming shortened V by 2 bases and J by 8 bases, and 10 bases separated the two germline ends. The length of the CDR3 is 13 residues.

The gene calls are TRBV9 and TRBJ2-1; 8 bases are shared with TRBD2. Germline V gene data show CDR1 as SGDLS and CDR2 as YYNGEE. The trim removed 3 bases at V and 10 bases at J, leaving 9 bases unmatched. The length of the CDR3 is 14 residues. CDR3 residues: CASSGGGRAKEQFF. CDR3 DNA sequence: TGTGCCAGCAGCGGCGGGGGGAGGGCCAAAGAGCAGTTCTTC.

The chain links TRBV5-6 to TRBJ2-5; 7 bases map to TRBD1. The J segment lost 4 bases and the V segment lost 4 bases, leaving 7 bases of the junction unmatched. The CDR3 spans 14 residues. CDR1 is SGHDT and CDR2 is YYEEEE in the germline V gene. The CDR3 region is CASSLFDRAETQYF. The CDR3 nucleotides are TGTGCCAGCAGCCTGTTCGACAGGGCAGAGACCCAGTACTTC.

This chain uses TRBV7-2 with TRBJ2-7; 8 bases agree with TRBD2. The CDR3 contains 14 residues. The germline V gene has CDR1 SGHTA and CDR2 FQGNSA. After removal of 3 bases from V and 5 bases from J, the junction contained 6 bases not matched to a gene. The CDR3 region is CASSFGGGFNEQYF. The DNA for the CDR3 is TGTGCCAGCAGCTTCGGGGGGGGTTTCAACGAGCAGTACTTC.

V and J are TRBV4-1 and TRBJ2-2; the match to TRBD2 covers 9 bases. J gave up 5 bases and V 3 bases, and 19 bases lay outside the gene matches. The CDR3 has 20 residues. Germline V gene lookup returns CDR1 MGHRA and CDR2 YSYEKL. CDR3: CASSQERGASGAAGTGELFF. The CDR3 bases are TGCGCCAGCAGCCAGGAAAGAGGGGCTAGCGGGGCGGCGGGGACCGGGGAGCTGTTTTTT.

V and J are TRBV11-2 and TRBJ2-7; 13 bases align to TRBD2. J was trimmed by 3 bases and V by 5 bases; bases with no gene match: 7. CDR1 is SGHAT and CDR2 is FQNNGV in the germline V gene. The CDR3 has 16 residues. The CDR3 here is CASSHGTSGVIYEQYF. The CDR3, as DNA: TGTGCCAGCAGCCATGGGACTAGCGGGGTAATCTACGAGCAGTACTTC.

The rearrangement links TRBV7-2 to TRBJ1-3; 7 bases map to TRBD1. V lost 1 base and J lost 3; bases outside the gene matches: 12. Germline lookup yields CDR1 SGHTA and CDR2 FQGNSA. This CDR3 has 18 residues. The CDR3 DNA follows: TGTGCCAGCAGCTTAGGCCGCTCGACAGGGCGGTTTGGAAACACCATATATTTT. Encoded protein: CASSLGRSTGRFGNTIYF.

This clone was detected once. Distinct nucleotide sequences in the sample also encode this CDR3. The V and J genes are TRBV18 and TRBJ1-4; 7 nucleotides align to TRBD1. The germline V gene encodes CDR1 KGHSH and CDR2 LQKENI. Germline trimming cut 6 bases from V and 5 bases from J; bases unmatched to any gene: 3. CDR3 length: 13 amino acids. CDR3 in DNA: TGTGCCAGCTCCCCGGGACAGAATGAAAAACTGTTTTTT. Protein: CASSPGQNEKLFF.

The chain has TRBV5-4 and TRBJ1-3, with TRBD1 matching 8 bases. This CDR3 has 14 residues. The V segment lost 4 bases and the J segment 3 bases; nucleotides outside the gene matches: 3. Germline V gives CDR1 SGHNT, CDR2 YYREEE (reference sequence). In DNA, the CDR3 is TGTGCCAGCAGCCCGACAGGGGTTGGAAACACCATATATTTT. As protein: CASSPTGVGNTIYF.

The chain links TRBV7-3 to TRBJ2-1; the match to TRBD2 covers 7 bases. Germline trimming cut 5 bases from V and 1 base from J; bases unmatched to any gene: 5. The CDR3 contains 15 residues. Germline V CDR1 and CDR2: SGHTA, FQGTGA. CDR3 sequence reads: CASSQLASSYNEQFF. The DNA of the CDR3 is TGTGCCAGCAGCCAACTAGCGTCTTCCTACAATGAGCAGTTCTTC. Drawing the rest from reference TRBV7-3 and TRBJ2-1, the complete variable domain is GAGVSQTPSNKVTEKGKYVELRCDPISGHTALYWYRQSLGQGPEFLIYFQGTGAADDSGLPNDRFFAVRPEGSVSTLKIQRTERGDSAVYLCASSQLASSYNEQFFGPGTRLTVL.

The chain uses TRBV30 and TRBJ1-5; D is ambiguous. This CDR3 is built from 13 residues. Germline values: CDR1 GTSNPN, CDR2 SVGIG (reference sequence). The germline V and J ends were trimmed by 1 base and 4 bases, with 8 bases remaining between them. The CDR3 spells CAWSANPNQPQHF. The CDR3 DNA reads as TGTGCCTGGAGTGCCAATCCAAATCAGCCCCAGCATTTT.

The V gene is TRBV4-3, the J gene TRBJ1-4, with 10 bases matching TRBD1. The ends lost 0 bases at V and 8 bases at J; junction bases unmatched: 6. The length of the CDR3 is 16 residues. Germline assignment: CDR1 LGHNA and CDR2 YSLEER. The CDR3 region is CASSQDIGTGVEKLFF. The DNA of the CDR3 is TGCGCCAGCAGCCAAGATATAGGGACAGGGGTCGAAAAACTGTTTTTT.

The J gene is TRBJ1-4, the V gene TRBV28; D call uncertain. The CDR3 runs to 11 residues. Germline CDR1 MDHEN, CDR2 SYDVKM. V was pared by 4 bases and J by 8 bases, with 5 bases between. CDR3 loop: CASSSEEKLFF. The CDR3 DNA reads as TGTGCCAGCAGTTCCGAGGAAAAACTGTTTTTT.

This clone was observed a single time. This chain connects TRBV3-1 (or the pseudogene TRBV3-2) to TRBJ1-6; D is possibly TRBD1 (5 bases). The V end was cut by 3 bases, the J end by 11 bases, with 14 bases between. The CDR3 has 14 amino acids. The germline gives CDR1 LGHDT, CDR2 YNNKEL (reference sequence). The CDR3 here is CASSHGGLRPPLHF. CDR3 DNA sequence: TGTGCCAGCAGCCACGGGGGACTGCGCCCACCCCTCCACTTT.

This clone was seen just once. The gene calls are TRBV7-9 and TRBJ1-5; the D is unclear. The germline V gene has CDR1 SEHNR and CDR2 FQNEAQ (reference sequence). The CDR3 totals 15 residues. The V and J ends lost 0 bases and 4 bases respectively, with 10 bases between them. The CDR3 loop is CASSLASVENQPQHF. CDR3 DNA: TGTGCCAGCAGCTTAGCGTCCGTAGAAAATCAGCCCCAGCATTTT.

The chain uses TRBV2 and TRBJ2-6; maybe TRBD1 (5 bases). Trimming left V 10 bases short and J 0 bases short, with 13 bases between. The length of the CDR3 is 15 residues. Per the germline V gene, CDR1 is SNHLY and CDR2 is FYNNEI. CDR3 sequence: CANRPGLSGANVLTF. The CDR3 DNA follows: TGTGCCAACCGTCCAGGGCTCTCTGGGGCCAACGTCCTGACTTTC.

The V gene is TRBV30, the J gene TRBJ1-2; D not certain. This CDR3 spans 11 amino acids. From germline, CDR1 is GTSNPN and CDR2 SVGIG (reference sequence). Trimming pared 6 bases from V and 5 bases from J, leaving 10 bases between. The CDR3 region is CACSSWYGYTF. The CDR3 DNA is TGTGCCTGCTCAAGCTGGTATGGCTACACCTTC.

This chain joins TRBV28 and TRBJ2-7; no definite D call. Trimming shortened V by 3 bases and J by 0 bases, and 6 bases separated the two germline ends. This CDR3 contains 13 residues. From germline, CDR1 is MDHEN and CDR2 SYDVKM. This CDR3 is CASSFTVSYEQYF. The CDR3 bases are TGTGCCAGCAGTTTTACGGTCTCCTACGAGCAGTACTTC.